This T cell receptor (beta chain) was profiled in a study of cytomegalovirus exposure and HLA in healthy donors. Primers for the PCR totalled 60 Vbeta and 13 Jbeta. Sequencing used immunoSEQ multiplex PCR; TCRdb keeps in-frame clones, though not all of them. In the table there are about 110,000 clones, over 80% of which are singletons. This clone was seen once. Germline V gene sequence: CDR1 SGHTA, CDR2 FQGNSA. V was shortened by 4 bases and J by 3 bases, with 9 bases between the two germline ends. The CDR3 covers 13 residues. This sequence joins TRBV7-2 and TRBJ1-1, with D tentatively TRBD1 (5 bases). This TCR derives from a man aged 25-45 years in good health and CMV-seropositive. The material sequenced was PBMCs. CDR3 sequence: CASSSRQYTEAFF. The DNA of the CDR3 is TGTGCCAGCAGCTCCCGACAGTACACTGAAGCTTTCTTT.